This T cell receptor (beta chain) stems from a study of cytomegalovirus exposure and HLA in healthy donors. Study details: As released early, the data held 70 million to 95 million unique TCRs from HLA-typed donors. Points from the study as a whole: Later analysis associated a missense DCLRE1C variant with TCR beta V- and J-gene trimming.

This clone was recorded only once. Its antigen is still unknown. Primers: 60 Vbeta forward and 13 Jbeta reverse. Produced via immunoSEQ multiplex PCR; TCRdb's table is partial and in-frame only. The data contain some 120,000 clones, around 70% of them singletons. Source material: PBMCs. This TCR was recovered from a man younger than 40 in good health and CMV-seropositive.

The CDR3 loop reads CASSPGGTLSGNTIYF. CDR3 DNA: TGTGCCAGCAGCCCAGGGGGAACCCTCTCTGGAAACACCATATATTTT. The chain couples TRBV7-2 to TRBJ1-3, with 7 positions matching TRBD1. This CDR3 has 16 amino acids. Looked up from germline, CDR1 is SGHTA and CDR2 is FQGNSA. The V gene end was trimmed by 5 bases and the J gene end by 0 bases; junction bases not matched to a gene: 7.